Shown below are 31 T cell receptor beta chains from a single sample sequenced in a study of shared clonotypes between healthy human individuals (dated by TCRdb to 2018 to 2020). Libraries came from the immunoSEQ multiplex PCR assay. TCRdb limited this immuneACCESS table to in-frame rearrangements with V and J called. A share of clones is missing; checked studies link under half to unresolved V genes, and the rest is unexplained. For this sample the table gives 550,000 to 700,000 clones, of which less than 80% were detected only once. The ten largest clones capture around 2% of the sample. The sequencing input was memory CD4+ T cells sorted from blood. The cell subset or site tag for this specimen amounts to: CD45RA-negative fraction. The receptor set was obtained from a woman aged 25 to 39 in good health.

The chain combines TRBV29-1 with TRBJ2-7; the match to TRBD2 covers 11 bases. This CDR3 has 15 amino acids. V lost 8 bases to trimming and J lost 0 bases; unmatched junction nucleotides: 9. CDR1 and CDR2 (germline): SQVTM, ANQGSEA. CDR3 sequence: CSYSLGTSGSYEQYF. The CDR3, as DNA: TGCAGCTACTCGCTCGGGACTAGCGGCTCCTACGAGCAGTACTTC.

J is TRBJ1-1 and V is TRBV27; D call uncertain. The CDR3 length is 12 residues. CDR1 is MNHEY and CDR2 is SMNVEV in the germline V gene (reference sequence). Trimming left V 6 bases short and J 5 bases short, with 10 bases between. CDR3 in amino acids: CASSPGRTEAFF. CDR3 bases: TGTGCCAGCAGCCCCGGTCGGACTGAAGCTTTCTTT.

This clone was seen only a few times. The chain employs TRBV30 and TRBJ1-5; D remains unclear. The CDR3 length is 13 residues. Looked up from germline, CDR1 is GTSNPN and CDR2 is SVGIG (reference sequence). The V end lost 0 bases, the J end lost 5 bases, and 8 bases lay between the germline ends. The CDR3 reads CAWSVESHQPQHF. CDR3 nucleotides: TGTGCCTGGAGTGTAGAGAGTCATCAGCCCCAGCATTTT. The variable domain in full, completed from reference TRBV30 and TRBJ1-5, reads SQTIHQWPATLVQPVGSPLSLECTVEGTSNPNLYWYRQAAGRGLQLLFYSVGIGQISSEVPQNLSASRPQDRQFILSSKKLLLSDSGFYLCAWSVESHQPQHFGDGTRLSIL.

This clone was observed a handful of times. This rearrangement joins TRBV27 to TRBJ1-1; no clear D. The V and J ends lost 6 bases and 6 bases respectively, with 8 bases between them. The germline CDR1 and CDR2 sequences are MNHEY and SMNVEV (reference sequence). The CDR3 runs 11 residues. The CDR3 coding sequence is TGTGCCAGCAGCTCCCACTCTGAAGCTTTCTTT. This sequence encodes CASSSHSEAFF.

Remarks on this clone: The likely explanation is a read error, given a far larger clone one base away. The sample has other DNA sequences that encode this CDR3 too. The chain joins TRBV5-1 to TRBJ2-1; D possibly corresponds to TRBD1 (5 bases). V gave up 2 bases and J gave up 0 bases, with 9 bases separating them. The CDR3 consists of 15 residues. Germline CDR1 is SGHRS and CDR2 is YFSETQ. The CDR3 reads CASSLDSSSYNEQFF. CDR3 coding DNA: TGCGCCAGCAGCTTAGACAGCAGCTCCTACAATGAGCAGTTCTTC.

J is TRBJ2-2 and V is TRBV5-1; D perhaps matches TRBD2 (5 bases). The V gene's germline CDR1 is SGHRS and CDR2 YFSETQ. Deletions cut 7 bases from V and 6 bases from J, with 19 bases between. This CDR3 region has 15 residues. CDR3 DNA sequence: TGCGCCAGCTCCTGGGCGAACGGGGTCTCCGGGGAGCTGTTTTTT. Translating gives CASSWANGVSGELFF.

The CDR3 bases are TGTGCCAGCAGCCACCTGACATACACTTATAATCAGCCCCAGCATTTT. Translated: CASSHLTYTYNQPQHF. This chain uses TRBV7-8 with TRBJ1-5; the D is unclear. The CDR3 loop spans 16 amino acids. With 5 bases removed from V and 4 bases from J, the gap between germline ends came to 18 bases. CDR1 is SGHVS, CDR2 FQNEAQ, per germline.

The chain uses TRBV15 and TRBJ2-7; 7 nucleotides agree with TRBD1. After removal of 0 bases from V and 2 bases from J, the junction contained 7 bases not matched to a gene. Germline assignment: CDR1 LNHNV and CDR2 YYDKDF (reference sequence). The CDR3 is 16 amino acids. DNA for the CDR3: TGTGCCACCAGCAGAGATCCGACAGGGAGAGCCTACGAGCAGTACTTC. It translates to CATSRDPTGRAYEQYF.

The chain couples TRBV7-6 to TRBJ2-5, with D perhaps matching TRBD1 (6 bases). Germline V gives CDR1 SGHVS, CDR2 FNYEAQ. The CDR3 spans 15 residues. V was clipped by 1 base and J by 2 bases, with 11 bases between them. The CDR3 DNA sequence: TGTGCCAGCAGCTTAGGGGGACACGGACAAGAGACCCAGTACTTC. This encodes CASSLGGHGQETQYF. Full variable domain (outside the CDR3, taken from reference TRBV7-6 and TRBJ2-5): GAGVSQSPRYKVTKRGQDVALRCDPISGHVSLYWYRQALGQGPEFLTYFNYEAQQDKSGLPNDRFSAERPEGSISTLTIQRTEQRDSAMYRCASSLGGHGQETQYFGPGTRLLVL.

The chain recombines TRBV10-3 with TRBJ2-7, with 10 positions matching TRBD2. Germline CDR1 ENHRY, CDR2 SYGVKD. This CDR3 has 15 residues. Trimming removed 6 bases from V and 2 bases from J; junction bases left unmatched: 7. The CDR3 DNA is TGTGCCATCAGCTCTAGCGGGAGCGTAACCTACGAGCAGTACTTC. It codes for CAISSSGSVTYEQYF.

This chain uses TRBV27 with TRBJ2-6, with a tentative D call TRBD1 (5 bases). The CDR3 has 15 residues. Germline loops: CDR1 MNHEY, CDR2 SMNVEV (reference sequence). Trimming pared 5 bases from V and 1 base from J, leaving 9 bases between. As DNA, the CDR3 is TGTGCCAGCAGTCCCACAGGTTCTGGGGCCAACGTCCTGACTTTC. This translates into CASSPTGSGANVLTF.

This rearrangement joins TRBV6-4 to TRBJ2-7; weak D call: TRBD2 (5 bases). CDR1 and CDR2 from the germline V gene are MRHNA and SNTAGT. Trimming took off 6 bases at V and 3 bases at J, with 18 bases between the two ends. This CDR3 is 15 amino acids long. The CDR3 nucleotides read TGTGCCAGCAGCCTACTCCCGGGGAAGGTCTACGAGCAGTACTTC. It specifies CASSLLPGKVYEQYF.

V gene TRBV6-6 combines with J gene TRBJ1-5; D is perhaps TRBD1 (5 bases). The germline CDR1 and CDR2 sequences are MNHNY and SVGAGI (reference sequence). V was pared by 5 bases and J by 7 bases, with 21 bases between. The CDR3 is 16 amino acids. The CDR3 nucleotides are TGTGCCAGCAGTCCCGCTACGGGGGAGTTGGGGCAGCCCCAGCATTTT. It specifies CASSPATGELGQPQHF.

The chain has TRBV2 and TRBJ2-7; TRBD1 is a possible D gene (7 bases). With 3 bases removed from V and 2 bases from J, the gap between germline ends came to 11 bases. The V gene's germline CDR1 is SNHLY and CDR2 FYNNEI. The CDR3 runs 14 residues. In nucleotides, the CDR3 is TGTGCCAGCAGTGAGGCGGGACAGACCTACGAGCAGTACTTC. Protein sequence: CASSEAGQTYEQYF.

V usage is TRBV25-1 and J usage is TRBJ2-7, with TRBD2 matching 10 bases. The ends lost 1 base at V and 5 bases at J; junction bases unmatched: 8. The V gene's germline CDR1 is MGHDK and CDR2 SYGVNS. This CDR3 is 16 amino acids long. The CDR3 loop reads CASSEFLAGVRNEQYF. Written as DNA, the CDR3 is TGTGCCAGCAGTGAATTTCTAGCGGGAGTGAGAAACGAGCAGTACTTC.

The chain combines TRBV7-9 with TRBJ2-7; possibly TRBD2 for D (6 bases). Trimming removed 1 base from V and 7 bases from J, with 14 bases in between. This CDR3 is 14 amino acids long. Per the germline V gene, CDR1 is SEHNR and CDR2 is FQNEAQ (reference sequence). CDR3: CASSLEELRGEQYF. In nucleotides, the CDR3 is TGTGCCAGCAGCTTAGAGGAGCTCCGGGGGGAGCAGTACTTC.

This chain joins TRBV10-3 and TRBJ1-3; maybe TRBD1 (5 bases). In germline, CDR1 is ENHRY, CDR2 SYGVKD. The ends were cut back, 2 bases at V and 2 bases at J, with 7 bases in the middle. This CDR3 region has 14 residues. CDR3 nucleotide sequence: TGTGCCATCAGTGAGACAGGCGCTGGAAACACCATATATTTT. Residues: CAISETGAGNTIYF.

The rearrangement joins TRBV6-5 to TRBJ1-2; possibly TRBD1 for D (6 bases). Germline CDR1 MNHEY, CDR2 SVGAGI. The length of the CDR3 is 14 residues. V shed 0 bases and J shed 8 bases, with 13 bases lying between them. The CDR3 coding sequence is TGTGCCAGCAGTTACTCGGGGAACAGGGAAGGCTACACCTTC. Its translation is CASSYSGNREGYTF.

The chain uses TRBV11-2 and TRBJ2-7; unclear D gene. V was shortened by 4 bases and J by 0 bases, with 10 bases between the two germline ends. Germline V gene lookup returns CDR1 SGHAT and CDR2 FQNNGV. This CDR3 comprises 14 residues. The DNA of the CDR3 is TGTGCCAGCAGCTCGCTCCAGAGCTCCTACGAGCAGTACTTC. Translation gives CASSSLQSSYEQYF. Variable domain in full (rest from reference TRBV11-2 and TRBJ2-7): EAGVAQSPRYKIIEKRQSVAFWCNPISGHATLYWYQQILGQGPKLLIQFQNNGVVDDSQLPKDRFSAERLKGVDSTLKIQPAKLEDSAVYLCASSSLQSSYEQYFGPGTRLTVT.

This clone was recorded only once. This chain joins TRBV5-1 and TRBJ1-2, with 7 bases matching TRBD1. V was clipped by 0 bases and J by 4 bases; unmatched bases: 12. In germline, CDR1 is SGHRS, CDR2 YFSETQ. The CDR3 is made up of 17 amino acids. This chain's CDR3 is CASSLGGPAGQSYGYTF. The CDR3 DNA is TGCGCCAGCAGCTTGGGAGGCCCTGCGGGACAGTCCTATGGCTACACCTTC. Complete variable domain (other parts from reference TRBV5-1 and TRBJ1-2): KAGVTQTPRYLIKTRGQQVTLSCSPISGHRSVSWYQQTPGQGLQFLFEYFSETQRNKGNFPGRFSGRQFSNSRSEMNVSTLELGDSALYLCASSLGGPAGQSYGYTFGSGTRLTVV.

This clone was seen only a few times. V usage is TRBV30 and J usage is TRBJ1-5; no clear D gene. Trimming removed 3 bases at V and 1 base at J, with 13 bases between. The CDR3 sequence is 15 residues long. From germline, CDR1 is GTSNPN and CDR2 SVGIG (reference sequence). CDR3: CAWSGDPTSNQPQHF. For the CDR3, the DNA is TGTGCCTGGAGCGGTGACCCGACGAGCAATCAGCCCCAGCATTTT.

V is TRBV30 and J is TRBJ1-3, with TRBD1 as a possible D gene (5 bases). V lost 6 bases to trimming and J lost 0 bases, with 12 bases between them. Germline CDR1 GTSNPN, CDR2 SVGIG (reference sequence). The CDR3 is 14 residues long. Here the CDR3 reads CACQTAFSGNTIYF. In nucleotides, the CDR3 is TGTGCCTGTCAGACAGCCTTCTCTGGAAACACCATATATTTT.

V is TRBV13 and J is TRBJ1-1, with D unresolved. V lost 1 base, J lost 2 bases, and 8 bases lay in between. CDR3 length: 14 amino acids. From germline, CDR1 is PRHDT and CDR2 FYEKMQ (reference sequence). The CDR3: CASSLAGINTEAFF. In nucleotides, the CDR3 is TGTGCCAGCAGCTTAGCGGGGATCAACACTGAAGCTTTCTTT.

This clone was counted between two and nine times. The genes are TRBV2 and TRBJ1-4, with D tentatively TRBD1 (5 bases). The germline gives CDR1 SNHLY, CDR2 FYNNEI. The V end lost 3 bases, the J end lost 7 bases, and 12 bases lay between the germline ends. This CDR3 contains 14 residues. CDR3 in amino acids: CASSEGWGSEKLFF. The CDR3 coding sequence is TGTGCCAGCAGTGAGGGTTGGGGGTCTGAAAAACTGTTTTTT.

This clone was counted many times. This chain connects TRBV19 to TRBJ1-4; D remains unclear. This CDR3 comprises 14 residues. V lost 6 bases, J lost 0 bases, and 8 bases lay in between. Germline CDR1 reads LNHDA; CDR2 reads SQIVND (reference sequence). The CDR3 loop reads CASRPSATNEKLFF. CDR3 sequence (DNA): TGTGCCAGTAGACCATCTGCAACTAATGAAAAACTGTTTTTT.

The chain links TRBV19 to TRBJ2-2, with 7 bases matching TRBD2. The CDR3 totals 19 residues. The germline V gene encodes CDR1 LNHDA and CDR2 SQIVND (reference sequence). J was trimmed by 5 bases and V by 5 bases; bases with no gene match: 20. The CDR3 reads CASSSTKGGIAEKTGELFF. The CDR3 DNA reads as TGTGCCAGTAGTTCGACAAAGGGAGGGATAGCGGAAAAAACCGGGGAGCTGTTTTTT.

This clone was counted ten times or more. The chain has TRBV6-6 and TRBJ2-1; possibly TRBD1 for D (6 bases). The CDR3 has 16 residues. CDR1 is MNHNY, CDR2 SVGAGI, per germline (reference sequence). Trimming left V 5 bases short and J 9 bases short, with 23 bases between. CDR3: CASSLTTQGPVGEQFF. CDR3 coding DNA: TGTGCCAGCAGTCTCACGACCCAGGGGCCGGTGGGTGAGCAGTTCTTC.

The gene calls are TRBV7-2 and TRBJ2-7; perhaps TRBD2 as D (6 bases). The germline V gene has CDR1 SGHTA and CDR2 FQGNSA. Trimming shortened V by 1 base and J by 0 bases, and 13 bases separated the two germline ends. The CDR3 is 16 amino acids. Here the CDR3 reads CASSLVDGRNSYEQYF. CDR3 DNA sequence: TGTGCCAGCAGCTTAGTGGACGGGAGAAACTCCTACGAGCAGTACTTC.

The chain combines TRBV7-9 with TRBJ2-5; 9 bases match TRBD2. Germline CDR1 and CDR2: SEHNR and FQNEAQ (reference sequence). The CDR3 contains 14 residues. V lost 8 bases and J lost 6; bases outside the gene matches: 10. The CDR3 is CASPPAGGRQTQYF. DNA of the CDR3: TGTGCCAGCCCTCCCGCGGGAGGGAGGCAGACCCAGTACTTC. The whole variable domain, filled in from reference TRBV7-9 and TRBJ2-5, reads DTGVSQNPRHKITKRGQNVTFRCDPISEHNRLYWYRQTLGQGPEFLTYFQNEAQLEKSRLLSDRFSAERPKGSFSTLEIQRTEQGDSAMYLCASPPAGGRQTQYFGPGTRLLVL.

J is TRBJ2-2 and V is TRBV28; 11 bases match TRBD1. Germline V gene sequence: CDR1 MDHEN, CDR2 SYDVKM. The CDR3 spans 16 residues. J was trimmed by 6 bases and V by 0 bases; bases with no gene match: 3. The CDR3 here is CASSLWGTGGSGELFF. In nucleotides, the CDR3 is TGTGCCAGCAGTTTATGGGGGACAGGGGGATCCGGGGAGCTGTTTTTT. Looking up the rest from reference TRBV28 and TRBJ2-2 gives the full variable domain: DVKVTQSSRYLVKRTGEKVFLECVQDMDHENMFWYRQDPGLGLRLIYFSYDVKMKEKGDIPEGYSVSREKKERFSLILESASTNQTSMYLCASSLWGTGGSGELFFGEGSRLTVL.

V gene TRBV21-1 combines with J gene TRBJ2-1; the tabulated D call, TRBD2, remains unverified against the DNA. TRBV21-1 is tagged as a pseudogene. The CDR3 covers 18 residues. CDR3 DNA sequence: TGTGCCAGCAGCCATAGCTCCCGACTAGCGGGACTCGGCAATGAGCAGTTCTTC. Residues: CASSHSSRLAGLGNEQFF.